This T cell receptor (beta chain) was sequenced in a study of beta chain features in type 1 diabetes. Study observations and caveats: TCRB CDR3s from Type 1 diabetes patients were moderately but significantly shorter in all four CD4+ subsets. Among type 1 diabetes patients, VDJ junctions had fewer insertions and more deletions. Any PCR bias toward short templates would affect both groups alike.

Sorting with CD45RO/CCR7/CD25/CD127/CD95/CD27 yielded naive, central memory, regulatory and stem-like memory CD4+ cells. The CDR3 extends over 14 amino acids. V dropped 6 bases and J dropped 6 bases, with 16 bases sitting between them. Germline CDR1 and CDR2: SGHTA and FQGTGA. This clone was counted only a few times. Its antigen remains unknown. The whole isolated RNA underwent reverse transcription, so sequencing captured expressed TCRB transcripts. An average near 3.57 million reads came from naive, central memory and regulatory T cell samples. Sequencing was performed with immunoSEQ multiplex PCR; in TCRdb, only in-frame clones are kept and a portion is missing. The table has 630,000 or so clones, over 13% seen once; the top ten hold just under 0.04%.

Sample: naive CD4+ T cells from blood. This chain connects TRBV7-3 to TRBJ2-3; a weak D match, TRBD2 (5 bases). The receptor comes from a man aged 18 to 29 with type 1 diabetes. As DNA, the CDR3 is TGTGCCAGCAGTCCCGAGGGATGGGCCGATACGCAGTATTTT. It codes for CASSPEGWADTQYF.